Reported below is one TCR beta chain. As handled by the study authors: Nucleated cell counts were estimated from reference gene primer amplification. The table came from immunoSEQ multiplex PCR; TCRdb's copy has only in-frame clones and leaves some out. D and trimming were read from the DNA, whereas the V and J calls and clone size are those reported in that table. The sample has around 390,000 clones, about 86% seen once. This entry comes from a study of blood T cell repertoires in COVID-19. Study details: PBMCs, B-cell-depleted T cells, or T cells provided the cDNA or gDNA that made up the material.

This CDR3 has 14 amino acids. The germline CDR1 and CDR2 sequences are SGDLS and YYNGEE. With 4 bases removed from V and 5 bases from J, the gap between germline ends came to 14 bases. Sequencing was done on a sample of PBMCs or T cells enriched from blood (not recorded which). The TCR originated in a woman aged 50 to 60 who had recovered from COVID-19. The chain is built from TRBV9 and TRBJ2-3, with D tentatively TRBD1 (6 bases). In DNA form, the CDR3 reads TGTGCCAGCAGCATCAACAGGGTTGAAGATACGCAGTATTTT. Its protein is CASSINRVEDTQYF.